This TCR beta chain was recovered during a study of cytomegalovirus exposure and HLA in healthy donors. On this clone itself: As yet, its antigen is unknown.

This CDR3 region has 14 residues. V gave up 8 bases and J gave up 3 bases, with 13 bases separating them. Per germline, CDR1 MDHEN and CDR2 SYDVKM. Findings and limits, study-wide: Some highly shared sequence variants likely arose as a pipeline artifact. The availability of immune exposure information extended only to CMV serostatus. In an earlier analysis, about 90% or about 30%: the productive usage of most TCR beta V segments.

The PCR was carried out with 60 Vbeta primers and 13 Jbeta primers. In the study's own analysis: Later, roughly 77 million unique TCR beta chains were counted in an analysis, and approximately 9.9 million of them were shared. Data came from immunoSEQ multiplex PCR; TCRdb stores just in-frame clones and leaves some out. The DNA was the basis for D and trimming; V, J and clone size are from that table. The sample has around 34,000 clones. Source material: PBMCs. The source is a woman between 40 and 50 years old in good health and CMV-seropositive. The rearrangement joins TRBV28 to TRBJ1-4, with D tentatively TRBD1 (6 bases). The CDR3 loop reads CASSQGHANEKLFF. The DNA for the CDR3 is TGTGCCAGCTCCCAGGGACACGCTAATGAAAAACTGTTTTTT.